These 5 T cell receptor beta chains originate from one sample sequenced in a study of blood T cell repertoires in COVID-19. Here immunoSEQ multiplex PCR was the method, and the copy in TCRdb shows in-frame clones only, minus some. The data hold 55,000 to 85,000 clones, with more than 60% observed a single time. Material: peripheral blood. The receptor source for this set is a man aged 55-75 years with acute or convalescent COVID-19.

V usage is TRBV15 and J usage is TRBJ2-5; D is uncertain. Germline loops: CDR1 LNHNV, CDR2 YYDKDF (reference sequence). CDR3 size: 16 residues. Trimming removed 4 bases at V and 5 bases at J, with 20 bases between. The CDR3 nucleotides are TGTGCCACCAGCAAAGCCGGTAATGTGGTATGGGAGACCCAGTACTTC. Its translation is CATSKAGNVVWETQYF.

V is TRBV5-1 and J is TRBJ1-3, with a weak D call TRBD1 (5 bases). The CDR3 totals 14 residues. Trimming took 10 bases from V and 1 from J, leaving 15 bases between them. The germline V gene encodes CDR1 SGHRS and CDR2 YFSETQ. For the CDR3, the DNA is TGCGCCGGGACTGTTCAGGGTTCTGGAAACACCATATATTTT. This gives the protein CAGTVQGSGNTIYF.

This chain uses TRBV7-9 with TRBJ1-2; D not resolved. V was trimmed by 5 bases and J by 4 bases, leaving 17 bases between them. CDR1 is SEHNR, CDR2 FQNEAQ, per germline (reference sequence). The CDR3 extends over 15 amino acids. The CDR3 here is CASSPSWALSYGYTF. The CDR3 nucleotides are TGTGCCAGCAGCCCAAGTTGGGCCCTCAGCTATGGCTACACCTTC.

The chain is built from TRBV4-2 and TRBJ2-1, with 8 bases that match TRBD2. Unmatched junction bases numbered 3, after V lost 0 bases and J lost 8 bases. Germline V gives CDR1 LGHNA, CDR2 YNFKEQ. The CDR3 length is 14 residues. The CDR3 loop reads CASSQEGLGYEQFF. DNA for the CDR3: TGTGCCAGCAGCCAAGAGGGACTAGGCTATGAGCAGTTCTTC.

The chain combines TRBV7-2 with TRBJ1-3; D is uncertain. Germline V gene data show CDR1 as SGHTA and CDR2 as FQGNSA. CDR3 length equals 15 residues. V was shortened by 2 bases and J by 3 bases, with 11 bases between the two germline ends. The CDR3 spells CASSLFSGSGNTIYF. CDR3 sequence (DNA): TGTGCCAGCAGCTTATTTTCGGGGAGTGGAAACACCATATATTTT.